This T cell receptor (beta chain) stems from a study of cytomegalovirus exposure and HLA in healthy donors. PCR primers comprised 60 Vbeta and 13 Jbeta primers. Assay used: immunoSEQ multiplex PCR; TCRdb lists only in-frame clones, some missing. This table holds approximately 100,000 clones, 60% to 75% found once. This clone has a single count. Its matching antigen is unknown. Study-wide points: When analyzed later, a missense DCLRE1C variant was found to be linked to TCR beta V- and J-gene trimming. In an earlier analysis, productive rearrangement rates for most beta V segments clustered near 87% or 30%. On later analysis, the bulk of CMV-associated TCR beta chains appeared to be HLA-restricted. The analysis excluded some indistinguishable V segments, including TRBV6-2 and TRBV6-3.

CDR3 length equals 14 residues. The germline V gene encodes CDR1 MDHEN and CDR2 SYDVKM. Trimming removed 3 bases at V and 2 bases at J, with 9 bases between. The source of this sequence is a woman between 35 and 50 years old in good health and CMV-seronegative. The V gene is TRBV28, the J gene TRBJ2-3; perhaps TRBD2 as D (6 bases). Sample: PBMCs. The DNA for the CDR3 is TGTGCCAGCAGTTTGGGCGGGGCCACAGATACGCAGTATTTT. Protein sequence: CASSLGGATDTQYF.